Below, 13 T cell receptor beta chains from the same sample are listed, as sequenced in a study of regulatory T cells in long-lasting Graves disease. Noted time point: persistent/refractory GD, antithyroid drugs over 5 years with positive TRAb. PBMC-extracted RNA yielded the TCR library. Relying on iRepertoire HTBI primers and Arm-PCR of CDR3 regions, the team built TCR beta libraries. TCRdb reanalysed the multiplex PCR reads using MiXCR and keeps one entry per CDR3 protein. In the table there are 600,000 to 800,000 distinct CDR3 sequences, about 30% of which are singletons. This specimen consisted of peripheral blood mononuclear cells (PBMCs), obtained when the disease was refractory, from a patient treated with antithyroid drugs. The receptor set was obtained from a female donor with Graves disease.

This rearrangement joins TRBV14 to TRBJ1-2; 9 bases align to TRBD1. Germline V gene lookup returns CDR1 SGHDN and CDR2 FVKESK. V shed 1 base and J 0 bases; nucleotides not matched to a gene: 9. The CDR3 runs 18 residues. The DNA of the CDR3 is TGTGCCAGCAGCCAAGCCGGGACAGGGCCTGGGGCTAACTATGGCTACACCTTC. As protein: CASSQAGTGPGANYGYTF.

V usage is TRBV13 and J usage is TRBJ2-7; maybe TRBD1 (7 bases). Trimming removed 4 bases from V and 6 bases from J, with 31 bases in between. Germline V gene sequence: CDR1 PRHDT, CDR2 FYEKMQ (reference sequence). This CDR3 contains 19 residues. DNA of the CDR3: TGTGCCAGCAGCTCTACAGGGCGGGACAGACCCCCCGGGGTCTCCGAGCAGTACTTC. Its protein product is CASSSTGRDRPPGVSEQYF.

The rearrangement joins TRBV6-5 to TRBJ1-2, with D unresolved. Germline-derived CDR1 and CDR2 are MNHEY and SVGAGI. Trimming cost V 0 bases and J 5 bases, with 13 bases left between them. The CDR3 spans 15 residues. This CDR3 is CASSYSLRGAYGYTF. The CDR3 DNA sequence: TGTGCCAGCAGTTACTCCCTGAGAGGCGCATATGGCTACACCTTC.

This chain uses TRBV7-9 with TRBJ2-7, with 7 bases matching TRBD2. Germline V gene sequence: CDR1 SEHNR, CDR2 FQNEAQ (reference sequence). V dropped 5 bases and J dropped 2; count of bases not matched to a gene: 6. This CDR3 spans 14 amino acids. CDR3: CASSVGTNAYEQYF. DNA of the CDR3: TGTGCCAGCAGCGTAGGGACTAACGCCTACGAGCAGTACTTC.

This chain connects TRBV6-5 to TRBJ1-1; D is uncertain. This CDR3 contains 18 residues. Germline V lookup: CDR1 MNHEY, CDR2 SVGAGI. The ends were cut back, 0 bases at V and 0 bases at J, with 17 bases in the middle. CDR3 in DNA: TGTGCCAGCAGTTACTCCAAAGGAGGTAGCGTCATGAACACTGAAGCTTTCTTT. It encodes CASSYSKGGSVMNTEAFF.

The chain recombines TRBV6-1 with TRBJ1-4; 7 bases match TRBD1. CDR3 size: 11 residues. V trimming: 6 bases; J trimming: 12 bases; junction bases outside the gene matches: 4. The germline V gene has CDR1 MNHNS and CDR2 SASEGT. Written as DNA, the CDR3 is TGTGCCAGCAGCTGGGACAGAGAACTGTTTTTT. Its translation is CASSWDRELFF.

This clonotype was detected ten times or more. The chain is built from TRBV2 and TRBJ1-1; D is perhaps TRBD1 (6 bases). The length of the CDR3 is 15 residues. CDR1 is SNHLY, CDR2 FYNNEI, per germline. V lost 2 bases and J 1 base, leaving 11 bases between the germline ends. This chain's CDR3 is CASSESRGENTEAFF. The DNA for the CDR3 is TGTGCCAGCAGTGAATCAAGGGGGGAGAACACTGAAGCTTTCTTT.

This clonotype has only a few counts. The V gene is TRBV9, the J gene TRBJ2-7; TRBD2 might be the D (6 bases). Germline V gene sequence: CDR1 SGDLS, CDR2 YYNGEE. Trimming pared 3 bases from V and 0 bases from J, leaving 13 bases between. The length of the CDR3 is 15 residues. CDR3 DNA: TGTGCCAGCAGCGCTCGTAGCGGTAGCTCCTACGAGCAGTACTTC. This gives the protein CASSARSGSSYEQYF.

This clonotype turned up a few times. The chain uses TRBV28 and TRBJ1-5, with 10 nucleotides matching TRBD1. Germline V gene data show CDR1 as MDHEN and CDR2 as SYDVKM. The length of the CDR3 is 14 residues. Trimming cost V 4 bases and J 7 bases; bases outside gene matches: 4. Here the CDR3 reads CASSSRDRGQPQHF. The CDR3 DNA is TGTGCCAGCAGTTCTCGGGACAGGGGCCAGCCCCAGCATTTT.

The chain links TRBV6-1 to TRBJ2-3, with TRBD2 matching 7 bases. CDR3 length: 15 amino acids. J gave up 1 base and V 6 bases, and 7 bases lay outside the gene matches. The germline V gene encodes CDR1 MNHNS and CDR2 SASEGT. CDR3 in amino acids: CASRSGTTGTDTQYF. The CDR3 DNA follows: TGTGCCAGCAGATCAGGGACTACCGGCACAGATACGCAGTATTTT.

This clonotype has ten or more counts. The chain recombines TRBV10-3 with TRBJ1-1, with D possibly being TRBD1 (5 bases). Germline values: CDR1 ENHRY, CDR2 SYGVKD. Trimming shortened V by 5 bases and J by 0 bases, and 10 bases separated the two germline ends. The CDR3 length is 14 residues. The CDR3 DNA sequence: TGTGCCATCAGTCAGGGTTCCATGAACACTGAAGCTTTCTTT. Translated: CAISQGSMNTEAFF.

V and J are TRBV3-1 and TRBJ2-7; D is uncertain. The CDR3 contains 13 residues. With 1 base removed from V and 2 bases from J, the gap between germline ends came to 6 bases. Germline CDR1 reads LGHDT; CDR2 reads YNNKEL (reference sequence). The CDR3 nucleotides read TGTGCCAGCAGCCAAGTGTCCGCCTACGAGCAGTACTTC. This encodes CASSQVSAYEQYF.

In its sample, this clonotype was seen a few times. This chain connects TRBV15 to TRBJ2-7, with 8 bases that match TRBD1. The CDR3 has 15 residues. Germline V gives CDR1 LNHNV, CDR2 YYDKDF (reference sequence). V was clipped by 4 bases and J by 3 bases; unmatched bases: 8. CDR3 loop: CATSMMTDRGYEQYF. CDR3 nucleotides: TGTGCCACCAGCATGATGACAGACAGGGGCTACGAGCAGTACTTC.